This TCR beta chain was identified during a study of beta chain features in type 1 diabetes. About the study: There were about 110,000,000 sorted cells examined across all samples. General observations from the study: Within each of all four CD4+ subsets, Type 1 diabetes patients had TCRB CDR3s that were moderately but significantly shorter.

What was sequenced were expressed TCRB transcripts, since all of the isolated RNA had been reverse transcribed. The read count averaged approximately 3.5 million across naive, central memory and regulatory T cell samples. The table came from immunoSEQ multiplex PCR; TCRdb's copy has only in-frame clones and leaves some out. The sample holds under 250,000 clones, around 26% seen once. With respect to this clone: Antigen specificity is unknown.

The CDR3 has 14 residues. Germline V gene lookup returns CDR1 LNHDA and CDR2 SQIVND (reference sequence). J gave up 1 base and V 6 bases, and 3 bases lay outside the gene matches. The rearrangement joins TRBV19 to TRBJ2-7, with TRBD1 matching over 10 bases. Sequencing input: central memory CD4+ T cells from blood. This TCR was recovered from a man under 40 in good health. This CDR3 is CASRPGQGSYEQYF. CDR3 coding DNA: TGTGCCAGTAGGCCGGGACAGGGGTCCTACGAGCAGTACTTC.